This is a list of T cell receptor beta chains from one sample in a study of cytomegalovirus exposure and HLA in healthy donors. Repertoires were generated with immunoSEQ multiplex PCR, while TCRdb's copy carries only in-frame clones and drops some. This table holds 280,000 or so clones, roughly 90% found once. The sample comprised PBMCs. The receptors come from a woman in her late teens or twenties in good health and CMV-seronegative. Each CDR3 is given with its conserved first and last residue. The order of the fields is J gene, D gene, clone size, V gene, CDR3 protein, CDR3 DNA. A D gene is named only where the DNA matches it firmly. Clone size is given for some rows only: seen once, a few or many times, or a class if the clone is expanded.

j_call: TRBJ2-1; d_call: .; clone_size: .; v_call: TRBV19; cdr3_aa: CASRNLRLSGVYNEQFF; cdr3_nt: TGTGCCAGTAGAAACCTTCGACTTAGCGGAGTCTACAATGAGCAGTTCTTC
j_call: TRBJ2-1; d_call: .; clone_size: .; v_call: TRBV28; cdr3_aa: CASSQYRSPKSYNEQFF; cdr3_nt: TGTGCCAGCAGCCAGTACCGGAGCCCCAAGTCCTACAATGAGCAGTTCTTC
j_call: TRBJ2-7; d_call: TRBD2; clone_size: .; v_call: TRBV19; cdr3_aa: CASSDRLAGGTNEQYF; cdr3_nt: TGTGCCAGTAGCGACCGACTAGCGGGAGGAACCAACGAGCAGTACTTC
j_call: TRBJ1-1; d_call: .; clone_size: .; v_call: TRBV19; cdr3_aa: CASKEASYTEAFF; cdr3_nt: TGTGCCAGTAAGGAGGCATCCTACACTGAAGCTTTCTTT
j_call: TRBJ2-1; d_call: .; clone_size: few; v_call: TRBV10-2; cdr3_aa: CASSEFRSNEQFF; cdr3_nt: TGCGCCAGCAGTGAGTTTCGTAGCAATGAGCAGTTCTTC
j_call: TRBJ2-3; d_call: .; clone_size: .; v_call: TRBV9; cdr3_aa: CASSVKGERTDTQYF; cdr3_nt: TGTGCCAGCAGCGTAAAGGGAGAAAGAACAGATACGCAGTATTTT
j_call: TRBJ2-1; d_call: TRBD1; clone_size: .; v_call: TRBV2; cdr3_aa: CASSTGQSSYNEQFF; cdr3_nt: TGTGCCAGCAGCACGGGACAGAGCTCCTACAATGAGCAGTTCTTC
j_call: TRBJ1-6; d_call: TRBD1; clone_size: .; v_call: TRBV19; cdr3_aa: CASNLGQGHNSPLHF; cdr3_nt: TGTGCCAGTAATCTGGGACAGGGTCATAATTCACCCCTCCACTTT
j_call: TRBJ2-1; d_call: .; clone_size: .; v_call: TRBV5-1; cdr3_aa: CASSLAGTSYNEQFF; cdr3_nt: TGCGCCAGCAGCTTGGCGGGTACTAGTTACAATGAGCAGTTCTTC
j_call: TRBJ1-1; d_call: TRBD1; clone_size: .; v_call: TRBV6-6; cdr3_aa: CASSSTPLEGASEAFF; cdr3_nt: TGTGCCAGCAGTTCGACCCCCCTCGAGGGGGCCTCGGAAGCTTTCTTT
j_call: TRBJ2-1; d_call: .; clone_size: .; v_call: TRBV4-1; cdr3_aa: CASSLKLQGNNEQFF; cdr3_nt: TGCGCCAGCAGCCTCAAATTGCAGGGCAACAATGAGCAGTTCTTC
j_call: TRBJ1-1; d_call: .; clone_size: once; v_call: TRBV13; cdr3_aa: CASSLTGRNTEAFF; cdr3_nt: TGTGCCAGCAGCTTAACAGGCCGGAACACTGAAGCTTTCTTT
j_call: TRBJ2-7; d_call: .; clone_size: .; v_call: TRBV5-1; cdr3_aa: CASSLGAGEQYF; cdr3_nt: TGCGCCAGCAGCTTGGGGGCCGGCGAGCAGTACTTC
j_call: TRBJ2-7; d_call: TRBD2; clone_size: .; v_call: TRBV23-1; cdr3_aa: CASSQLGRRSRTSGDEQYF; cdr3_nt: TGCGCCAGCAGTCAATTGGGCAGGAGATCTAGGACTAGCGGGGACGAGCAGTACTTC
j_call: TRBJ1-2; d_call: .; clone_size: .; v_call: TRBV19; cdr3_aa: CASSIRWTVDGYTF; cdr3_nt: TGTGCCAGTAGTATACGATGGACAGTTGATGGCTACACCTTC
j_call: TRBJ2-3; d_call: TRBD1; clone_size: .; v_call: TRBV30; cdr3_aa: CAWSSRTGGFTDTQYF; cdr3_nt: TGTGCCTGGAGTTCGCGGACAGGGGGTTTCACAGATACGCAGTATTTT
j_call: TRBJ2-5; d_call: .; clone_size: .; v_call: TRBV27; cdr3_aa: CASSFGVSRETQYF; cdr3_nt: TGTGCCAGCAGTTTCGGGGTCAGTAGGGAGACCCAGTACTTC
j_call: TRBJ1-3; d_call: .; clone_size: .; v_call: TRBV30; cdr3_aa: CAWSVGTGRGNTIYF; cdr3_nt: TGTGCCTGGAGTGTAGGAACAGGGCGTGGAAACACCATATATTTT
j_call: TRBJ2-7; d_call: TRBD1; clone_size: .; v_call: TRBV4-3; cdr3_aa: CASSLSSRQGADEQYF; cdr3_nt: TGCGCCAGCAGCCTTTCGTCGAGACAGGGGGCCGACGAGCAGTACTTC
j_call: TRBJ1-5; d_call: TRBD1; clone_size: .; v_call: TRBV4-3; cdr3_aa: CASSQDGYGTGASNQPQHF; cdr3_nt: TGCGCCAGCAGCCAAGATGGGTATGGGACAGGGGCCAGCAATCAGCCCCAGCATTTT
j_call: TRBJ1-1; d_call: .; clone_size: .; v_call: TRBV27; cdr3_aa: CASSRLQGTMNTEAFF; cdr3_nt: TGTGCCAGCAGTCGACTACAGGGAACGATGAACACTGAAGCTTTCTTT
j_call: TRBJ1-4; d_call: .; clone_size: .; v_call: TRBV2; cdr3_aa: CASSAGQSNEKLFF; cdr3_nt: TGTGCCAGCAGTGCAGGCCAGAGTAATGAAAAACTGTTTTTT
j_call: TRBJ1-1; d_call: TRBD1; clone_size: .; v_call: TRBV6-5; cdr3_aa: CASIGETGGIAFF; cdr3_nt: TGTGCCAGCATTGGAGAGACAGGGGGCATAGCTTTCTTT